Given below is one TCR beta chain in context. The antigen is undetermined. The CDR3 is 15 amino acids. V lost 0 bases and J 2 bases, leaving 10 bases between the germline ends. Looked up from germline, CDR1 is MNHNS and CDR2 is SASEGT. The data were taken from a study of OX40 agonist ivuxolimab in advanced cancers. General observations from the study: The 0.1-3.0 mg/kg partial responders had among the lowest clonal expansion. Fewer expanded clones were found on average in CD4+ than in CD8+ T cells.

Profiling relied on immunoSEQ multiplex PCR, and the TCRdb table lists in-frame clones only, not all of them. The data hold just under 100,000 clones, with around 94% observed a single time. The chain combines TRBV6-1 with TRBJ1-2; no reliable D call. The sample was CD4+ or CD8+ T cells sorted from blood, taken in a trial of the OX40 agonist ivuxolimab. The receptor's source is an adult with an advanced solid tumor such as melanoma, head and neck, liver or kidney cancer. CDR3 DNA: TGTGCCAGCAGTGAAGCGCATGGGGTAAACTATGGCTACACCTTC. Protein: CASSEAHGVNYGYTF.